What follows are 8 T cell receptor beta chains derived from one specimen sequenced in a study of Ad26.COV2.S vaccination and SARS-CoV-2 variants. Clones were sequenced by immunoSEQ multiplex PCR, and TCRdb holds only the in-frame ones, with some missing. This sample has about 680,000 clones, with more than 70% found just once. Stated treatment: 19 received Ad26.COV2.S at low or high dose, single or two shots; about 5 received placebo; per-sample allocation not given. Sampling happened 63 days after the first vaccine or placebo injection. The sequencing here drew on peripheral blood, taken in a trial of Ad26.COV2.S vaccine versus placebo. The receptors shown here come from a person aged 18 to 59 who received the Ad26.COV2.S COVID-19 vaccine or a placebo.

The J gene is TRBJ2-5, the V gene TRBV6-5; TRBD1 matches at 7 bases. Losses at the gene ends were 6 bases for V and 1 base for J; bases not matched to a gene: 8. There are 15 residues in the CDR3. Germline V gene lookup returns CDR1 MNHEY and CDR2 SVGAGI. The CDR3 bases are TGTGCCAGCAGCCTTGGGACAGCCTTCCAAGAGACCCAGTACTTC. This translates into CASSLGTAFQETQYF.

The chain uses TRBV4-3 and TRBJ2-1; 13 positions match TRBD2. CDR1 is LGHNA and CDR2 is YSLEER in the germline V gene. The CDR3 has 17 amino acids. V was pared by 0 bases and J by 6 bases, with 5 bases of the junction left unmatched. CDR3 in DNA: TGCGCCAGCAGCCAAGAACCCAGACTAGCGGGGGGCAATGAGCAGTTCTTC. It codes for CASSQEPRLAGGNEQFF.

This clone was counted many times. V and J are TRBV15 and TRBJ2-7; possibly TRBD1 for D (5 bases). In germline, CDR1 is LNHNV, CDR2 YYDKDF (reference sequence). V gave up 2 bases and J gave up 0 bases, with 14 bases separating them. This CDR3 spans 16 amino acids. In DNA, the CDR3 is TGTGCCACCAGCAGAAGTGACAGTGAGGACTCCTACGAGCAGTACTTC. Amino acid sequence: CATSRSDSEDSYEQYF.

V gene TRBV7-9 combines with J gene TRBJ1-1; 8 bases are shared with TRBD1. The CDR3 totals 15 residues. The ends lost 5 bases at V and 1 base at J; junction bases unmatched: 6. CDR1 is SEHNR, CDR2 FQNEAQ, per germline (reference sequence). This chain's CDR3 is CASSHRDRRNTEAFF. The CDR3 nucleotides read TGTGCCAGCAGCCACCGGGACAGGAGGAACACTGAAGCTTTCTTT.

This clone was observed a single time. The chain recombines TRBV7-9 with TRBJ1-6, with TRBD1 as a possible D gene (5 bases). Germline V CDR1 and CDR2: SEHNR, FQNEAQ (reference sequence). There are 13 residues in the CDR3. V lost 10 bases and J 7 bases, leaving 14 bases between the germline ends. Here the CDR3 reads CATPDTENSPLHF. DNA for the CDR3: TGTGCCACCCCGGACACTGAGAATTCACCCCTCCACTTT.

This chain connects TRBV6-5 to TRBJ1-5; no clear D gene. Trimming left V 5 bases short and J 4 bases short, with 9 bases between. CDR3 length: 13 amino acids. Looked up from germline, CDR1 is MNHEY and CDR2 is SVGAGI. The CDR3 sequence: CASSLDNNQPQHF. CDR3 bases: TGTGCCAGCAGTCTCGACAATAATCAGCCCCAGCATTTT.

The chain recombines TRBV29-1 with TRBJ1-2; 9 positions match TRBD1. CDR3 length: 13 residues. Germline V gives CDR1 SQVTM, CDR2 ANQGSEA. The junction had 8 bases not matched to a gene; V was cut back by 4 bases and J by 8 bases. The CDR3 loop is CSVGAMTGGGYTF. The DNA of the CDR3 is TGCAGCGTTGGGGCTATGACAGGGGGAGGCTACACCTTC.

This clone was detected a few times. The chain has TRBV3-1 (or the pseudogene TRBV3-2) and TRBJ1-5, with D possibly TRBD1 on 5 matching bases. V lost 0 bases and J 7 bases, leaving 13 bases between the germline ends. The V gene's germline CDR1 is LGHDT and CDR2 YNNKEL (reference sequence). This CDR3 spans 15 amino acids. The CDR3: CASSQEVGARQPQHF. The CDR3 bases are TGTGCCAGCAGCCAAGAAGTCGGGGCCAGACAGCCCCAGCATTTT.